Sequencing of this T cell receptor (beta chain) was carried out in a study of cytomegalovirus exposure and HLA in healthy donors. Separate from the approximately 730-subject first cohort, the roughly 120-subject validation cohort was the one that the donors belonged to. As concerns this clone: Its target is unknown.

The protocol was immunoSEQ multiplex PCR, while the TCRdb copy is restricted to in-frame clones and leaves out a portion. The sample shows some 150,000 clones, about 91% of them seen only once. General observations from the study: According to the study, 160 or so TCR beta chains were cytomegalovirus-associated.

This clonotype was sampled from a woman between 18 and 29 years old in good health and CMV-seropositive. Sequences were obtained from PBMCs.

Here the CDR3 reads CASGQGFADTQYF. DNA for the CDR3: TGTGCCAGCGGACAGGGTTTCGCAGATACGCAGTATTTT. This sequence joins TRBV27 and TRBJ2-3, with 8 bases matching TRBD1. This CDR3 has 13 amino acids. The germline gives CDR1 MNHEY, CDR2 SMNVEV (reference sequence). The junction had 5 bases not matched to a gene; V was cut back by 8 bases and J by 4 bases.